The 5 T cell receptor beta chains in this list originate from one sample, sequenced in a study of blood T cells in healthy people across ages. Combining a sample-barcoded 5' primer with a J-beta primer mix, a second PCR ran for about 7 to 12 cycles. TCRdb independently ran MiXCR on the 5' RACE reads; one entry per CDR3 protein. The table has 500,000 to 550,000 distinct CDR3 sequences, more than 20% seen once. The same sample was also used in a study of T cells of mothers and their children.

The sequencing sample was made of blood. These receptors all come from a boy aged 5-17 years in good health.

CDR3 in amino acids: CASSLIAGTDYEQFF. CDR3 DNA sequence: TGTGCCAGCAGCTTAATAGCGGGGACCGACTATGAGCAGTTCTTC. The V gene is TRBV7-3, the J gene TRBJ2-5, with TRBD2 identical over 8 bases. TRBJ2-1 matches the DNA end more closely, so the J call is doubtful. The germline gives CDR1 SGHTA, CDR2 FQGTGA. This CDR3 contains 15 residues.

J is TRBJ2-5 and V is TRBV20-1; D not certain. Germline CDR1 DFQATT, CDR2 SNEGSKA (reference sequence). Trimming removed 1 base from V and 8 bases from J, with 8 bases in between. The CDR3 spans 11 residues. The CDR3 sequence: CSARVPPTQYF. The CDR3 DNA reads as TGCAGTGCTAGAGTTCCCCCAACCCAGTACTTC.

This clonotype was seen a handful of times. DNA of the CDR3: TGTGCCAGCAGCCCAAGGGGACTAGCCCACGAGCAGTACTTC. Translated, it gives CASSPRGLAHEQYF. The V and J genes are TRBV2 and TRBJ2-7; 9 bases are shared with TRBD2. Germline-derived CDR1 and CDR2 are SNHLY and FYNNEI. J gave up 5 bases and V 6 bases, and 8 bases lay outside the gene matches. The CDR3 contains 14 residues.

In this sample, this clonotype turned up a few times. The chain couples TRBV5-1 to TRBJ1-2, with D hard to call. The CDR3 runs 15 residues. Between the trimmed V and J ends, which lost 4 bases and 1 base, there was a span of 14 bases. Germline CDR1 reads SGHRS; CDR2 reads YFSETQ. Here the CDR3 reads CASSPNTANNYGYTF. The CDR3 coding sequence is TGCGCCAGCAGCCCTAACACCGCTAATAACTATGGCTACACCTTC.

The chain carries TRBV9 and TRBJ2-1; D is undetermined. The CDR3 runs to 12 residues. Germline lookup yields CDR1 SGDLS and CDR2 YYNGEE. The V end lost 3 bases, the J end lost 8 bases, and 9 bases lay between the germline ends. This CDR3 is CASSASGDEQFF. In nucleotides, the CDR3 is TGTGCCAGCAGCGCCTCCGGCGATGAGCAGTTCTTC.